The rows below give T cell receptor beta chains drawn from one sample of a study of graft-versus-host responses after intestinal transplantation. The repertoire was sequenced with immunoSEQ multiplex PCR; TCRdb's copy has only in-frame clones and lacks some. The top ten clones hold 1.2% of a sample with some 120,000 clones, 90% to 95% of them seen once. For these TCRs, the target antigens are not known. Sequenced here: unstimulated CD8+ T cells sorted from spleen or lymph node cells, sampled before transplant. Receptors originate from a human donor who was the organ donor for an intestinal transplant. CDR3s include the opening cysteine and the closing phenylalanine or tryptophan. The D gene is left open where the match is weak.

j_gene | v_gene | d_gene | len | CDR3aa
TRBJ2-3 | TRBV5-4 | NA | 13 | CASSLASRDTQYF
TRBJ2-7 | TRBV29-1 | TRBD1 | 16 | CSVLLSGQGAPYEQYF
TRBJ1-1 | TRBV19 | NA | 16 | CASSTPGGGHVAEAFF
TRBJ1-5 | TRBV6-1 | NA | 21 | CASSENFPPIKRHYADQPQHF
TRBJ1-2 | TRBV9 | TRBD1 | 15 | CASSVETGDIYGYTF
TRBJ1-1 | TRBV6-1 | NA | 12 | CASHGGTTEAFF
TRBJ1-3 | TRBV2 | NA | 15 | CASLTDRSSGNTIYF
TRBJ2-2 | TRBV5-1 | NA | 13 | CASSQFLAGELFF
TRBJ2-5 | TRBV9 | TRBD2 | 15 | CASSSGRASGETQYF
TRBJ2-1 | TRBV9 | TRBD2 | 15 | CASSLGTSGYNEQFF
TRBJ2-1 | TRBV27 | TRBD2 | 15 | CASSFASGRVHEQFF
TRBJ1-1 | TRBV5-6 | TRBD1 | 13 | CASSPDRGAEAFF
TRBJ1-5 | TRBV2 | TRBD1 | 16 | CASDATGAYSNQPQHF
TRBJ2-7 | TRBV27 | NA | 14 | CASSLGSASYEQYF
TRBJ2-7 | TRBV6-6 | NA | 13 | CASSPRVVYEQYF
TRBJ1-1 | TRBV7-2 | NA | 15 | CASSLALGRNTEAFF
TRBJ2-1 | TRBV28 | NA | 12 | CASSFSGNEQFF
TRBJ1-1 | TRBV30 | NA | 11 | CAWRWGTEAFF
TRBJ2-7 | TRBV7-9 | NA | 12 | CASRPYSYEQYF
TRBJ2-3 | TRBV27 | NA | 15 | CASSLSLRHTDTQYF
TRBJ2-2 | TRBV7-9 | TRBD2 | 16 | CASSLRVAGMTGELFF
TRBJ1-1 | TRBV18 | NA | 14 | CASPRGQQNIEAFF
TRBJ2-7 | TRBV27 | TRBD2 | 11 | CASQAGGEQYF
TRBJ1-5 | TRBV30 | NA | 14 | CAWSLGRGGQPQHF
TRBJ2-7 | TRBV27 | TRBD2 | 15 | CASSIPGLGTNEQYF
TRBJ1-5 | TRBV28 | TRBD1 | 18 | CARRPSSGGCYSNQPQHF
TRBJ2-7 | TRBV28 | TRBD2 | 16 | CASSLETSGSWYEQYF
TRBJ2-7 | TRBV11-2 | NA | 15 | CASSSLTVREYEQYF
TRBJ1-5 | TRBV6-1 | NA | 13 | CASSPGGGQPQHF
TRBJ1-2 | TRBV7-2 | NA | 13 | CASSTLAGNGYTF
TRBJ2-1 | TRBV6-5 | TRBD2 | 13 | CASSESEREGQFF
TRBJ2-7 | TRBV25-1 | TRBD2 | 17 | CASGPGLAGVSSYEQYF
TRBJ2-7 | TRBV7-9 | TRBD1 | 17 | CASSLGPPGQGTYEQYF
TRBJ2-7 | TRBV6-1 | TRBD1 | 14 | CASNTYRDSYEQYF
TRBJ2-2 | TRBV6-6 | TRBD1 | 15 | CASSYADREAGELFF
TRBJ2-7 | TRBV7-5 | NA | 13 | CARSPDRHYEQYF
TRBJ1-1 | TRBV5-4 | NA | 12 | CASERRGTEAFF
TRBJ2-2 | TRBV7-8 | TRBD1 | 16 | CASSFTPDREAGELFF
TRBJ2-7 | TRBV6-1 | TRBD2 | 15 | CASSQLGLAGYEQYF
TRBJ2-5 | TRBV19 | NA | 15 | CASSMGTTRGETQYF
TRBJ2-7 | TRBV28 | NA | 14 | CASSFVDRRYEQYF
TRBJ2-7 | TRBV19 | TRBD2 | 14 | CASSTSGRAPEQYF
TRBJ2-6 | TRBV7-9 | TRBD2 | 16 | CACPSGILPGANVLTF
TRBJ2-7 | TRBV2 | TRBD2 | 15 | CASSEWTSAFYEQYF
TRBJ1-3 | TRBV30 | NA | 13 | CAWGRYSGNTIYF
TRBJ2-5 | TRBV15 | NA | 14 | CATRPEMYQETQYF